The clone carrying this T cell receptor beta chain occurred many times. No antigen is known for it. This specimen belongs to a study of T cell repertoires in cytomegalovirus infection. The overall study: TCR beta signatures that were public indicated CMV infection and matching HLA type. Overall study findings and caveats: Summed frequency of public TCR beta families distinguished CMV carriers with the relevant HLA. It was HLA-C-restricted CMV-specific TCR beta clonotypes that dominated the response ex vivo.

TCRdb itself ran the reads through MiXCR, one entry per CDR3 protein. The table has some 270,000 distinct CDR3 sequences, about a sixth seen once. The V gene end was trimmed by 6 bases and the J gene end by 6 bases; junction bases not matched to a gene: 7. Germline loops: CDR1 MNHEY, CDR2 SVGEGT. The CDR3 totals 14 residues. The sample was CD8+ T cells from PBMCs. The origin of this receptor is a human donor in good health (CMV status not recorded). Some clones in this sample may be carry-over from other donors' samples. V is TRBV6-2 or TRBV6-3 and J is TRBJ1-5, with 8 bases aligning to TRBD1. DNA for the CDR3: TGTGCCAGCAGACTGGACAGGGTCGGTCAGCCCCAGCATTTT. It codes for CASRLDRVGQPQHF.